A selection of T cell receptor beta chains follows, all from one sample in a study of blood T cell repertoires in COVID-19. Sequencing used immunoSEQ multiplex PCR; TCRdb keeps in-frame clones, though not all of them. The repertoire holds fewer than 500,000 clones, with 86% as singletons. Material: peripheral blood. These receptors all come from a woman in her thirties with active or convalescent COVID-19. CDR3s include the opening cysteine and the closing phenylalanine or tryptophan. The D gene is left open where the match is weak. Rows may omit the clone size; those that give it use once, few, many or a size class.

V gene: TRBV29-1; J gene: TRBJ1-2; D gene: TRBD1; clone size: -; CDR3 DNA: TGCAGCGCGATACAGGGGGCGTATGGCTACACCTTC; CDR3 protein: CSAIQGAYGYTF
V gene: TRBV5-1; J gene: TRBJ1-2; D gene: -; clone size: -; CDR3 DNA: TGCGCCAGCAGCTTGAAGAGCTATGGCTACACCTTC; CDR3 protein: CASSLKSYGYTF
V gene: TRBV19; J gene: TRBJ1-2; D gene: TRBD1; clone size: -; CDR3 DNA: TGTGCCAGTAGTATAGACCCGACAGGGGACTATGGCTACACCTTC; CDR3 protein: CASSIDPTGDYGYTF
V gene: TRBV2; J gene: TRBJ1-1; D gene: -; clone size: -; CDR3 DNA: TGTGCCAGCACCCAGGACAGAGCCGACACTGAAGCTTTCTTT; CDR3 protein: CASTQDRADTEAFF
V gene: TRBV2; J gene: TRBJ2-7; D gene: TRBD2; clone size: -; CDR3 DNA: TGTGCCAGGAGGGGAAACCTAGCGGGAGGGCAGGACGAGCAGTACTTC; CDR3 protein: CARRGNLAGGQDEQYF
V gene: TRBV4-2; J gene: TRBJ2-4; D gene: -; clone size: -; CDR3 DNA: TGTGCCAGCAGCCAAGAACTAGGTATGGACATTCAGTACTTC; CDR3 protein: CASSQELGMDIQYF
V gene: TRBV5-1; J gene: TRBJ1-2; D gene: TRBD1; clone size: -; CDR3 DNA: TGCGCCAGCAGCTTGGTAGGGTCCGGGACAGGGATGTATGGCTACACCTTC; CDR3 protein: CASSLVGSGTGMYGYTF
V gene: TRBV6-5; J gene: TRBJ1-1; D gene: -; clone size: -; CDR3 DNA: TGTGCCAGCAGTTACAGACGGCAGGATGAAGCTTTCTTT; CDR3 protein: CASSYRRQDEAFF
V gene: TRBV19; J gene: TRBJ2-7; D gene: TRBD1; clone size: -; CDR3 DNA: TGTGCCAGTAGTACACTGGACAGGGTAGGCTACGAGCAGTACTTC; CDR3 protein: CASSTLDRVGYEQYF
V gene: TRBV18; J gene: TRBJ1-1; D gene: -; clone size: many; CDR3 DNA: TGTGCCAGCTCACCACCGGTAGGGGCCGGCCCTGAAGCTTTCTTT; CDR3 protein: CASSPPVGAGPEAFF
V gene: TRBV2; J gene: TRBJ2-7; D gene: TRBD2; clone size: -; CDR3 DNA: TGTGCCAGCGAAATAGCGGGAGGGGACTACGAGCAGTACTTC; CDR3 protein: CASEIAGGDYEQYF
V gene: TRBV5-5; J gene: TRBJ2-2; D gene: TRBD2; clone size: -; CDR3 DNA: TGTGCCAGCAGCGGGACTAGCGGGTGGGCCGGGGAGCTGTTTTTT; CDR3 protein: CASSGTSGWAGELFF
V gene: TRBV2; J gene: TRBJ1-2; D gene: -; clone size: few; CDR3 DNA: TGTGCCAGCAGGGGAGGGGAGGGTGACTATGGCTACACCTTC; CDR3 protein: CASRGGEGDYGYTF
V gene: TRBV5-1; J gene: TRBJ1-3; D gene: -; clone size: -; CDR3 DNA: TGCGCCAGCAGCTTGGACTCAGGGACTGGAAACACCATATATTTT; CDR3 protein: CASSLDSGTGNTIYF
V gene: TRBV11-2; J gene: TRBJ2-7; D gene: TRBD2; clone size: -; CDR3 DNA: TGTGCCAGCAGCTTTAGCGCAGCGGGGGGGCCCAGTGAGCAGTACTTC; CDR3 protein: CASSFSAAGGPSEQYF
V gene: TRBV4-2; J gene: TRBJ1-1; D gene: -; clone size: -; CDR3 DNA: TGTGCCAGCAGCCAAGATTGGGCTACTGGTGAAGCTTTCTTT; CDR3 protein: CASSQDWATGEAFF
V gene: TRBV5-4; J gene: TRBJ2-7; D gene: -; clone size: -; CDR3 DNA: TGTGCCAGCAGCGAACCGGGAGTCGAGCAGTACTTC; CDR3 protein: CASSEPGVEQYF
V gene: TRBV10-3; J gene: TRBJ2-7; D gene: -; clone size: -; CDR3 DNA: TGTGCCATCAGTGCTTACACCGGGATCTCCTACGAGCAGTACTTC; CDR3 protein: CAISAYTGISYEQYF
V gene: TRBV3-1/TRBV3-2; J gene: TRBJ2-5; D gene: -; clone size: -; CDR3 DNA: TGTGCCAGCAGCCCCAGACAGGTACAAGAGACCCAGTACTTC; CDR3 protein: CASSPRQVQETQYF
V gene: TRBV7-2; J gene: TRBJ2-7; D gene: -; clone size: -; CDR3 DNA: TGTGCCAGCAGCTTATTTTGGGATACGGGGATGAGCTCCTACGAGCAGTACTTC; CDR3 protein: CASSLFWDTGMSSYEQYF
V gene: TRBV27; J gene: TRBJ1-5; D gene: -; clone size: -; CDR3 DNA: TGTGCCAGCACCTCTACAGGGTCTATCAATCAGCCCCAGCATTTT; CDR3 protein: CASTSTGSINQPQHF
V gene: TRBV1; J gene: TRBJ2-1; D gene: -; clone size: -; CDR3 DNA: TGCACCAGCTGGAGGCACCAGGAGGCTAGCGGGGGGGATGAGCAGTTCTTC; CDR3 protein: CTSWRHQEASGGDEQFF
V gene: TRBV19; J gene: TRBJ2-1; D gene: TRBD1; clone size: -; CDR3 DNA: TGTGCCAGTAGTTCCCGGGACAGACACAATGAGCAGTTCTTC; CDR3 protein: CASSSRDRHNEQFF
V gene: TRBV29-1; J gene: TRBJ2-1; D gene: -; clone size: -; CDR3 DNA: TGCAGCGTTGGAGGCAGCTACAATGAGCAGTTCTTC; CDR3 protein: CSVGGSYNEQFF
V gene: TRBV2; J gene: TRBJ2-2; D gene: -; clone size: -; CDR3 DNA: TGTGCCAGCAGGGAGGGTGCGAACACCGGGGAGCTGTTTTTT; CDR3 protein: CASREGANTGELFF
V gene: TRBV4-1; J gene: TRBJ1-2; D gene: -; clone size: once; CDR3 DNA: TGCGCCAGCAGCCAAGGACTACGGGGGGGTCCGGAACATGGCTACACCTTC; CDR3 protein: CASSQGLRGGPEHGYTF
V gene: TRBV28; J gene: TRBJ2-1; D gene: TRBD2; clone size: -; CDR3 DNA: TGTGCCAGCAGCTCAGCGGGGATGTCTCACAATGAGCAGTTCTTC; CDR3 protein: CASSSAGMSHNEQFF
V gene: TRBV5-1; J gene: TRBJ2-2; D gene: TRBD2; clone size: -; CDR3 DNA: TGCGCCAGCAGCTTGGGAGCTAGCGGAATCACCGGGGAGCTGTTTTTT; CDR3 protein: CASSLGASGITGELFF
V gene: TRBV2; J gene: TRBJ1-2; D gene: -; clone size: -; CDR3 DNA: TGTGCCAGCAGTGAACAGGCTAACTATGGCTACACCTTC; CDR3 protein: CASSEQANYGYTF
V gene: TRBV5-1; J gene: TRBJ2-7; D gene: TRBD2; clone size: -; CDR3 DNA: TGCGCCAGCAGCACGTCGACTAGCTGGAACTACGAGCAGTACTTC; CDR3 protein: CASSTSTSWNYEQYF
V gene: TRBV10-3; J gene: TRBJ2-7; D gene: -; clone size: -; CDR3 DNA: TGTGCCATCAGTGAGTCCCTCGAGAACTACGAGCAGTACTTC; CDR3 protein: CAISESLENYEQYF
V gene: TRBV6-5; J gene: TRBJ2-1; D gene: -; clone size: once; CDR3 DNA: TGTGCCAGCGCGGACTACTACAATGAGCAGTTCTTC; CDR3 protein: CASADYYNEQFF
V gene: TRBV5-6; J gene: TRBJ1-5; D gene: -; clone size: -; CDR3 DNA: TGTGCCAGCAGCTTAGGAGGAAGCTATCAGCCCCAGCATTTT; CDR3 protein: CASSLGGSYQPQHF
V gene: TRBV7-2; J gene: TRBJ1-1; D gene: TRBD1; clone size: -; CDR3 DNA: TGTGCCAGCAGCTTAGACCCGGACAGGGGAAACACTGAAGCTTTCTTT; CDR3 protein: CASSLDPDRGNTEAFF
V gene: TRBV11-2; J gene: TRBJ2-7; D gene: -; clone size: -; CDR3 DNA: TGTGCCAGCAGAAAAGGGGGGGTATACGAGCAGTACTTC; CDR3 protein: CASRKGGVYEQYF
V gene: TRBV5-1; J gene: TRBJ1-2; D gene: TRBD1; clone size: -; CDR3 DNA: TGCGCCAGCAGCTTACAGGGGGTTTACTATGGCTACACCTTC; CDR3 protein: CASSLQGVYYGYTF